Below are 2 T cell receptor beta chains sequenced from a single sample in a study of molecular identifiers for immune sequencing clone quantification. From the PCR reads, TCRdb called clonotypes with MiXCR, one entry per CDR3 protein. The sample has about 640,000 distinct CDR3 sequences; just under 20% are singletons. The sequenced sample consisted of naive CD8+ T cells from blood, with Jurkat cell RNA spiked in. Subset here: FACS-sorted CD8+CD4-CCR7+CD45RA+ naive T cells. The receptors come from a human donor in good health. Some libraries in this study had Jurkat cell RNA spiked in.

The V and J genes are TRBV27 and TRBJ1-5; D is undetermined. V lost 0 bases to trimming and J lost 5 bases, with 8 bases between them. CDR3 length equals 14 residues. Germline loops: CDR1 MNHEY, CDR2 SMNVEV (reference sequence). The CDR3 DNA is TGTGCCAGCAGTTTATCAGGTTGGGATCAGCCCCAGCATTTT. As protein: CASSLSGWDQPQHF.

About this clonotype itself: This clone may be a read error of a much larger clone one base away. The chain recombines TRBV7-7 with TRBJ1-5; possibly TRBD1 for D (6 bases). The length of the CDR3 is 16 residues. The germline V gene has CDR1 SSHAT and CDR2 FNYEAQ (reference sequence). V was trimmed by 5 bases and J by 9 bases, leaving 23 bases between them. The CDR3 is CASSRGMGQGHRPQHF. The DNA of the CDR3 is TGTGCCAGCAGCAGGGGGATGGGGCAGGGACATCGGCCCCAGCATTTT. Together with reference TRBV7-7 and TRBJ1-5, the CDR3 gives the full variable domain: GAGVSQSPRYKVTKRGQDVTLRCDPISSHATLYWYQQALGQGPEFLTYFNYEAQPDKSGLPSDRFSAERPEGSISTLTIQRTEQRDSAMYRCASSRGMGQGHRPQHFGDGTRLSIL.